The 17 T cell receptor beta chains below come from one sample, sequenced in a study of T cell responses to AZD1222 COVID-19 vaccine. Here immunoSEQ multiplex PCR was the method, and the copy in TCRdb shows in-frame clones only, minus some. The profile shows over 150,000 clones, 85% to 90% of them singletons. The sequences come from peripheral blood, collected 28 days after the second AZD1222 dose. The source is an adult who received the AZD1222 COVID-19 vaccine.

J is TRBJ1-4 and V is TRBV27, with 8 bases fitting TRBD1. The CDR3 is 14 amino acids. With 10 bases clipped from V and 7 bases from J, the junction kept 11 bases outside the gene matches. The germline V gene has CDR1 MNHEY and CDR2 SMNVEV (reference sequence). Here the CDR3 DNA reads TGTGCCACCCGTAGTTTACAGGGGGGTGAAAAACTGTTTTTT. Translation gives CATRSLQGGEKLFF.

The J gene is TRBJ1-6, the V gene TRBV20-1, with D maybe TRBD1 (5 bases). The CDR3 spans 11 residues. Germline V gene sequence: CDR1 DFQATT, CDR2 SNEGSKA (reference sequence). V was pared by 6 bases and J by 7 bases, with 7 bases between. The CDR3 protein is CSAGENSPLHF. The CDR3 DNA is TGCAGTGCAGGGGAAAATTCACCCCTCCACTTT.

The rearrangement links TRBV28 to TRBJ2-4; TRBD2 agrees at 8 bases. This CDR3 is built from 14 residues. V shed 7 bases and J 6 bases; nucleotides not matched to a gene: 8. CDR1 is MDHEN, CDR2 SYDVKM, per germline. In DNA form, the CDR3 reads TGTGCCAGCACCACGACTAGCGCGGGAAACATTCAGTACTTC. The encoded protein is CASTTTSAGNIQYF.

This clone was seen more than once but under ten times. J is TRBJ1-3 and V is TRBV6-5; D gene unclear. Germline V gene sequence: CDR1 MNHEY, CDR2 SVGAGI. The CDR3 extends over 15 amino acids. V was pared by 6 bases and J by 0 bases, with 12 bases between. The CDR3 loop is CASRDGGHSGNTIYF. The DNA for the CDR3 is TGTGCCAGCAGGGATGGCGGTCACTCTGGAAACACCATATATTTT.

This clone was detected only a few times. The rearrangement links TRBV27 to TRBJ1-5; weak D call: TRBD1 (5 bases). V was pared by 4 bases and J by 5 bases, with 9 bases between. CDR3 size: 13 residues. Germline CDR1 MNHEY, CDR2 SMNVEV (reference sequence). CDR3: CASSWTLDQPQHF. The CDR3 nucleotides read TGTGCCAGCAGTTGGACATTAGATCAGCCCCAGCATTTT.

This clone showed up just once. The CDR3 DNA is TGTGCCAGCAGCTTAGCGGGTAGGGGGGACTATGGCTACACCTTC. Protein: CASSLAGRGDYGYTF. This rearrangement joins TRBV7-8 to TRBJ1-2; TRBD1 is a possible D gene (6 bases). V was cut by 0 bases and J by 3 bases, with 11 bases left in between. The CDR3 has 15 residues. Germline V gene lookup returns CDR1 SGHVS and CDR2 FQNEAQ.

The V call is TRBV30, the J call TRBJ1-6; D is undetermined. Trimming took 3 bases from V and 0 from J, leaving 15 bases between them. CDR3 length: 17 residues. CDR1 and CDR2 from the germline V gene are GTSNPN and SVGIG (reference sequence). This CDR3 reads CAWSGGGVTSYNSPLHF. In nucleotides, the CDR3 is TGTGCCTGGAGCGGTGGCGGCGTTACCTCCTATAATTCACCCCTCCACTTT.

The chain is built from TRBV12-3 or TRBV12-4 and TRBJ2-4; D call uncertain. V was pared by 6 bases and J by 5 bases, with 5 bases between. This CDR3 spans 11 amino acids. The CDR3: CASRKENIQYF. The DNA of the CDR3 is TGTGCCAGCAGGAAAGAAAACATTCAGTACTTC.

The rearrangement links TRBV14 to TRBJ1-2; 7 bases fit TRBD1. This CDR3 has 14 residues. The germline V gene encodes CDR1 SGHDN and CDR2 FVKESK. The trim removed 1 base at V and 6 bases at J, leaving 5 bases unmatched. The DNA for the CDR3 is TGTGCCAGCAGCCAAGTGGCAGGGGGAGATGGCTACACCTTC. Its translation: CASSQVAGGDGYTF.

J is TRBJ1-6 and V is TRBV5-5; possible D gene TRBD1, 5 bases. CDR1 and CDR2 from the germline V gene are SGHKS and YYEKEE (reference sequence). This CDR3 has 15 amino acids. The V gene lost 6 bases and the J gene lost 8 bases, with 18 bases spanning the gap. For the CDR3, the DNA is TGTGCCAGCACCGCGACAGCTAGGATGGATTCACCCCTCCACTTT. It yields the protein CASTATARMDSPLHF.

The rearrangement links TRBV4-1 to TRBJ1-2; D is ambiguous. Trimming stripped 2 bases from V and 4 bases from J, with 8 bases between. CDR1 MGHRA and CDR2 YSYEKL come from the germline V gene. CDR3 length: 13 amino acids. The CDR3 nucleotides read TGCGCCAGCAGCCAAAAAATAAGCTATGGCTACACCTTC. Its translation: CASSQKISYGYTF.

This chain joins TRBV4-1 and TRBJ2-7; D is perhaps TRBD1 (5 bases). This CDR3 has 19 amino acids. Germline V gene sequence: CDR1 MGHRA, CDR2 YSYEKL. The V end was cut by 0 bases, the J end by 2 bases, with 23 bases between. The CDR3 DNA follows: TGCGCCAGCAGCCAAGATTCGACGGTAGTAGGACACCTTACCTACGAGCAGTACTTC. Amino acids: CASSQDSTVVGHLTYEQYF.

V usage is TRBV18 and J usage is TRBJ1-4, with 8 bases fitting TRBD1. Germline CDR1 and CDR2: KGHSH and LQKENI. The CDR3 is made up of 18 amino acids. J gave up 8 bases and V 2 bases, and 16 bases lay outside the gene matches. The CDR3 DNA reads as TGTGCCAGCTCACCAGGAAGGGGGCTGACAGGGGATGGAGAAAAACTGTTTTTT. It encodes CASSPGRGLTGDGEKLFF.

The rearrangement links TRBV6-5 to TRBJ2-7; D is undetermined. Germline V lookup: CDR1 MNHEY, CDR2 SVGAGI. CDR3 size: 15 residues. V was trimmed by 6 bases and J by 0 bases, leaving 15 bases between them. CDR3 loop: CASRGNSLLSYEQYF. The CDR3 region has the DNA TGTGCCAGCAGAGGGAACAGCCTTCTCTCCTACGAGCAGTACTTC.

This chain uses TRBV3-1 (or the pseudogene TRBV3-2) with TRBJ2-2; D unresolved. V was clipped by 1 base and J by 3 bases, with 6 bases between them. Germline CDR1 and CDR2: LGHDT and YNNKEL (reference sequence). This CDR3 contains 14 residues. CDR3 DNA: TGTGCCAGCAGCCAAGCCGCCTACACCGGGGAGCTGTTTTTT. As protein: CASSQAAYTGELFF.

DNA for the CDR3: TGTGCCAGCAGTGACGTTGCCGGGACCGTTAATGAAAAACTGTTTTTT. Encoded protein: CASSDVAGTVNEKLFF. This rearrangement joins TRBV6-1 to TRBJ1-4, with a tentative D call TRBD1 (5 bases). The V end lost 3 bases, the J end lost 4 bases, and 15 bases lay between the germline ends. Germline CDR1 reads MNHNS; CDR2 reads SASEGT. The CDR3 spans 16 residues.

A few counts support this clone. The chain links TRBV7-9 to TRBJ1-1, with D uncertain. This CDR3 contains 13 residues. Germline V gene sequence: CDR1 SEHNR, CDR2 FQNEAQ (reference sequence). Trimming stripped 3 bases from V and 5 bases from J, with 10 bases between. The CDR3: CASSFVSGTEAFF. The CDR3 nucleotides read TGTGCCAGCAGCTTTGTATCTGGGACTGAAGCTTTCTTT.